The source of this T cell receptor beta chain is a study of vaccination effects on CD4 cells after COVID-19. Culture proceeded for more than 8 days, and CD4+ T cells were then isolated. Produced via immunoSEQ multiplex PCR; TCRdb's table is partial and in-frame only. This sample has approximately 47,000 clones, with more than 75% found just once. V lost 2 bases and J lost 5, with 10 bases in between. This CDR3 spans 14 amino acids. Per the germline V gene, CDR1 is ENHRY and CDR2 is SYGVKD. As to this clone: What it binds is not known.

The TCR comes from a human donor who had a prior SARS-CoV-2 infection. V is TRBV10-3 and J is TRBJ1-5; weak D call: TRBD1 (5 bases). The material was CD4+ T cells from PBMCs cultured without peptide, obtained before COVID-19 vaccination. The CDR3 loop is CAISETGADQPQHF. Here the CDR3 DNA reads TGTGCCATCAGTGAGACAGGAGCGGATCAGCCCCAGCATTTT.